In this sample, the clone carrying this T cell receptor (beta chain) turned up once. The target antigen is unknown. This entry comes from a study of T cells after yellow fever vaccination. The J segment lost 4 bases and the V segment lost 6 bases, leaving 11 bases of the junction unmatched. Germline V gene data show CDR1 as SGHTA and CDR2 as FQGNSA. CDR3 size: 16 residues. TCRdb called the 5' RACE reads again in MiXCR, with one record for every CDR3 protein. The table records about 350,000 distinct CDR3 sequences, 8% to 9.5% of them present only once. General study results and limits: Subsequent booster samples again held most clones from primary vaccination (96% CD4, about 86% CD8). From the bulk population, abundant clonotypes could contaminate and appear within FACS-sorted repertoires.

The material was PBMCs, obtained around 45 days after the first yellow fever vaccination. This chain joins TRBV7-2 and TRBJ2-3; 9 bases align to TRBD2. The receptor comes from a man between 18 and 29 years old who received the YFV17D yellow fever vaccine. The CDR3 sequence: CASSAPRGGVADTQYF. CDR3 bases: TGTGCCAGCAGTGCCCCTCGCGGGGGGGTGGCAGATACGCAGTATTTT.